The 20 T cell receptor beta chains reported below all come from one sample, sequenced in a study of tumor and adjacent non-tumor tissue in lung cancer (dated by TCRdb to 2017 to 2018). Bulk unsorted tissue served as the source for RNA extraction, and RNA quality was assessed using a NanoDrop ND-1000 and an Agilent 2100. Library construction relied on multiplex PCR. For sequencing, an Illumina HiSeq 2500 was employed. TCRbeta libraries were constructed through three rounds of nested PCR with primers (Table S4) according to protocols modified from ARM-PCR. Using fastp at Q25 and MiXCR, TCRdb reprocessed the public reads and kept productive beta chains. Rows with a matching CDR3 protein are joined into one entry that keeps the most common DNA and genes. The sample yields 76,000 or so distinct CDR3 sequences; roughly 75% were counted once. The ten largest make up 10% to 15% of the sample. Sequenced sample: lung tumor tissue. Every receptor here comes from a woman aged 70-85 years with non-small cell lung cancer.

With respect to this clonotype: At one of its ends the junction is not consistent with the germline gene, which may arise from a read error. The V call is TRBV6-6, the J call TRBJ1-5, with TRBD1 matching 8 bases. This CDR3 region has 13 residues. CDR1 is MNHNY and CDR2 is SVGAGI in the germline V gene (reference sequence). CDR3 DNA: TGTTCCAGCAGTCAGGGGGCTAATCAGCCTCAGCATTTT. This codes for CSSSQGANQPQHF.

The sample holds one count of this clonotype. One end of the junction is discordant with germline, which a read error may explain. J is TRBJ2-2 and V is TRBV11-3; D perhaps matches TRBD2 (5 bases). This CDR3 contains 17 residues. The germline gives CDR1 SGHNT, CDR2 YENEEA. CDR3 sequence reads: CANSPHQSTSNTGKLFF. CDR3 nucleotide sequence: TGCGCCAACAGCCCCCATCAATCGACATCGAACACCGGGAAGCTGTTTTTT.

Concerning this clonotype itself: The germline gene is not matched at one end of the junction; a read error may be the cause. The chain has TRBV4-1 and TRBJ1-6; tentatively, D is TRBD1 (6 bases). Germline-derived CDR1 and CDR2 are MGHRA and YSYEKL. CDR3 length: 14 residues. The CDR3 DNA follows: TGCGCCAGTAGCCGTAGGACAGAAAATTCACCCCTCCACTTT. This codes for CASSRRTENSPLHF.

A note on this clonotype: The junction departs from the called germline gene at one end, perhaps through a read error. The V and J genes are TRBV6-2 or TRBV6-3 and TRBJ1-1; 7 nucleotides match TRBD1. CDR1 and CDR2 from the germline V gene are MNHEY and SVGEGT. This CDR3 has 14 amino acids. The CDR3 DNA sequence: TGTGTCAGCAGCCCCGGAGGGGGCAGCGTTAAAGCTTTCTTC. Encoded protein: CVSSPGGGSVKAFF.

This clonotype was recorded at least ten times. A much more abundant neighbour one base away suggests this may be a read error. The chain employs TRBV6-2 or TRBV6-3 and TRBJ2-1; D is possibly TRBD1 or TRBD2 (5 bases each). Germline CDR1 reads MNHEY; CDR2 reads SVGEGT. The length of the CDR3 is 14 residues. The V gene lost 1 base and the J gene lost 12 bases, with 16 bases spanning the gap. The CDR3 bases are TGTGCCAGCAGTTACTTTTGGGACGGTAGAGGGCAGTTCTTC. Encoded protein: CASSYFWDGRGQFF.

Comment on this clonotype: One junction end disagrees with the germline gene, perhaps due to a read error. This chain connects TRBV10-1 to TRBJ1-1; no definite D call. The germline V gene has CDR1 WNHNN and CDR2 SYGVQD (reference sequence). This CDR3 has 13 amino acids. The CDR3 loop reads CANSVQPNTEAFF. In DNA form, the CDR3 reads TGCGCCAACAGTGTACAACCGAACACCGAAGCTTTCTTT.

This clonotype has a handful of counts. It may be a read error: a sequence one base away is much more abundant. This rearrangement joins TRBV10-3 to TRBJ1-4, with D possibly being TRBD1 (5 bases). There are 15 residues in the CDR3. Per germline, CDR1 ENHRY and CDR2 SYGVKD. CDR3 sequence (DNA): TGTGCCATCAGTGATTCGGGGGAGCCCACCGAAAAACTGTCTTTT. Amino acids: CAISDSGEPTEKLSF.

This clonotype is medium-sized (0.01 to 0.1%) by share. The chain is built from TRBV11-3 and TRBJ2-1, with 7 nucleotides matching TRBD2. The ends lost 0 bases at V and 9 bases at J; junction bases unmatched: 5. There are 14 residues in the CDR3. Germline loops: CDR1 SGHNT, CDR2 YENEEA. CDR3 residues: CASSLDGLGVEQFF. The DNA of the CDR3 is TGTGCCAGCAGCTTAGACGGACTAGGGGTTGAGCAGTTCTTC.

Remarks on this clonotype: A much larger clone differs from this one at a single base, so this may be a read error. The chain joins TRBV30 to TRBJ2-2; D is tentatively TRBD1 or TRBD2 (5 bases each). The germline gives CDR1 GTSNPN, CDR2 SVGIG (reference sequence). V was clipped by 4 bases and J by 5 bases, with 14 bases between them. CDR3 length equals 14 residues. The CDR3 sequence: CAWTLVRGTGELFF. The CDR3 nucleotides read TGTGCCTGGACCCTCGTGAGGGGAACCGGGGAGCTGTTTTTT.

On this clonotype itself: The germline gene is not matched at one end of the junction; a read error may be the cause. The chain links TRBV5-1 to TRBJ2-7, with D perhaps TRBD1 (5 bases). CDR3 length: 15 residues. Germline CDR1 SGHRS, CDR2 YFSETQ. CDR3 bases: TGCGCCAGCAGCTTGGCCGAGCAGGGTTACTACAAGCAGTACTTC. Its translation is CASSLAEQGYYKQYF.

The chain couples TRBV10-3 to TRBJ2-4; D unresolved. The CDR3 runs 16 residues. Germline CDR1 reads ENHRY; CDR2 reads SYGVKD. V lost 6 bases and J lost 0, with 15 bases in between. The CDR3 DNA sequence: TGTGCCATCAGGGATCAGGACCGACTAGCCAAAAACATTCAGTACTTC. Its protein is CAIRDQDRLAKNIQYF.

This clonotype has at least ten counts. This chain links TRBV28 with TRBJ2-3; 8 bases fit TRBD1. The CDR3 covers 15 residues. V shed 4 bases, J shed 0 bases, and the junction held 3 bases outside the gene matches. CDR1 is MDHEN, CDR2 SYDVKM, per germline. The CDR3 loop reads CASSSGGTSTDTQYF. The DNA for the CDR3 is TGTGCCAGCAGTTCAGGGGGCACTAGCACAGATACGCAGTATTTT.

To note about this clonotype: Sequence at one end of the junction differs from germline and may be a read error. The chain uses TRBV4-2 and TRBJ2-1; 7 bases match TRBD1. The CDR3 runs 16 residues. Germline CDR1 reads LGHNA; CDR2 reads YNFKEQ. CDR3 in amino acids: CAISHGTGATDNEQFF. CDR3 DNA: TGTGCCATCAGCCACGGAACAGGGGCCACGGACAATGAGCAGTTCTTC.

A note on this clonotype: Since a much larger clone is just one base distant, this may be a read error. The chain employs TRBV20-1 and TRBJ2-6; 8 bases match TRBD1. Unmatched junction bases numbered 14, after V lost 3 bases and J lost 4 bases. There are 18 residues in the CDR3. Per germline, CDR1 DFQATT and CDR2 SNEGSKA (reference sequence). The CDR3 bases are TGCAGTGCTAGGGCCCAGGGGACAGGAAATTCCGGGGCCAACGTCCTGACTTTC. Protein sequence: CSARAQGTGNSGANVLTF.

This clonotype was picked up many times. The chain carries TRBV6-1 and TRBJ1-2; the D gene is possibly TRBD1 (5 bases). CDR3 length equals 15 residues. Trimming removed 2 bases at V and 4 bases at J, with 14 bases between. Germline V gene lookup returns CDR1 MNHNS and CDR2 SASEGT. CDR3 sequence reads: CASSESLGQGYGYTF. The DNA of the CDR3 is TGTGCCAGCAGTGAAAGCCTGGGGCAAGGCTATGGCTACACCTTC.

About this clonotype: One junction end disagrees with the germline gene, perhaps due to a read error. This chain's CDR3 is CASKRTGRDQPLHF. CDR3 nucleotide sequence: TGTGCAAGCAAACGGACAGGGCGGGATCAGCCCCTGCATTTT. This rearrangement joins TRBV6-5 to TRBJ1-5; the match to TRBD1 covers 8 bases. Germline V gene data show CDR1 as MNHEY and CDR2 as SVGAGI. This CDR3 contains 14 residues.

This clonotype occurred once. At one of its ends the junction is not consistent with the germline gene, which may arise from a read error. The chain recombines TRBV5-4 with TRBJ2-7; no definite D call. CDR1 is SGHNT and CDR2 is YYREEE in the germline V gene (reference sequence). The CDR3 loop spans 14 amino acids. CDR3 sequence: CASSLGRSAYEQYF. In nucleotides, the CDR3 is TGTGCTAGCAGCCTGGGTCGGAGCGCCTACGAGCAGTACTTC.

About this clonotype: Just one base apart from a much larger clone, this may be a read error. The rearrangement links TRBV5-1 to TRBJ1-1, with D perhaps TRBD1 (6 bases). The CDR3 contains 15 residues. The germline V gene encodes CDR1 SGHRS and CDR2 YFSETQ. Here the CDR3 DNA reads TGCACCAGCAGCTTGGCCGTAGGGGGGGTTACTGAAGCTTTCTTT. Its translation: CTSSLAVGGVTEAFF.

Comment on this clonotype: A much larger clone differs from this one at a single base, so this may be a read error. The V and J genes are TRBV20-1 and TRBJ1-1; D is ambiguous. This CDR3 is built from 11 residues. Germline loops: CDR1 DFQATT, CDR2 SNEGSKA (reference sequence). The DNA for the CDR3 is TGCAGTGCTAGACAGGCAACCCCGGCTCTCTTT. It yields the protein CSARQATPALF.

About this clonotype: Germline and junction disagree at one end, which may indicate a read error. The chain is built from TRBV29-1 and TRBJ1-2; D not certain. The CDR3 is 15 amino acids. Germline lookup yields CDR1 SQVTM and CDR2 ANQGSEA. CDR3 loop: CSVLASPLINYGYTF. CDR3 coding DNA: TGTAGCGTCCTTGCCTCCCCACTAATCAACTATGGCTACACCTTC.